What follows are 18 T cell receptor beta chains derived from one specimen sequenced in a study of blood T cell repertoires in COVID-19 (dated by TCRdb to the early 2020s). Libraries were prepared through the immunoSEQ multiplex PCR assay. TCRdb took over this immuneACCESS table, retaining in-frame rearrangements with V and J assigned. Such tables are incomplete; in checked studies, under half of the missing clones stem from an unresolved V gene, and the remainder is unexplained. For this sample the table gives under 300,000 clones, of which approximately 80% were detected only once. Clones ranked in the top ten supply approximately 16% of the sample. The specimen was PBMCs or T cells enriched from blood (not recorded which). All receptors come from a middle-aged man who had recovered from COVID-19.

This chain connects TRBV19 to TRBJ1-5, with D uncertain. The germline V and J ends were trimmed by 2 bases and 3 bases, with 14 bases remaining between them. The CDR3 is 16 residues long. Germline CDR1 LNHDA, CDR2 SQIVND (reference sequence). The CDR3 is CASSIRGEGANQPQHF. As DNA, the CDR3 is TGTGCCAGTAGTATACGCGGAGAGGGAGCCAATCAGCCCCAGCATTTT.

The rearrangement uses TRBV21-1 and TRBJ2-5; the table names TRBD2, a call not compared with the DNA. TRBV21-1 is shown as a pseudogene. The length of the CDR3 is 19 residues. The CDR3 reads CASSKTGRTKLLVQETQYF. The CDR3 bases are TGTGCCAGCAGCAAGACGGGACGGACTAAATTGCTAGTACAAGAGACCCAGTACTTC.

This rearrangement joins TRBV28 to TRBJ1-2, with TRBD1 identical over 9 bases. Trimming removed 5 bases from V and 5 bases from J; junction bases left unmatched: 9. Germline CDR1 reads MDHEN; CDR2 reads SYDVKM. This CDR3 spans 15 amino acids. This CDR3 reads CASSPGTGKQYGYTF. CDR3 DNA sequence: TGTGCCAGCAGTCCCGGGACAGGGAAACAGTATGGCTACACCTTC.

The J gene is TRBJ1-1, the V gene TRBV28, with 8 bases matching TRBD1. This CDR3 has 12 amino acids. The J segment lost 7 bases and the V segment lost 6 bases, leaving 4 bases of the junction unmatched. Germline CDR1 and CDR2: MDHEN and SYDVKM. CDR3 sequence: CASSRTGLEAFF. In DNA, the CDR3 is TGTGCCAGCAGCCGGACAGGGCTTGAAGCTTTCTTT.

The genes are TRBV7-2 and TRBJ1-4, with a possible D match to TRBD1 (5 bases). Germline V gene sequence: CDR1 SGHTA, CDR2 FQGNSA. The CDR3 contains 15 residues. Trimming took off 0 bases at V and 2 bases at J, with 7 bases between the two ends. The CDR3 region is CASSLAEGTNEKLFF. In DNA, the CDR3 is TGTGCCAGCAGCTTAGCGGAGGGGACTAATGAAAAACTGTTTTTT.

This CDR3 is CASSLGGDYGYTF. The CDR3 nucleotides read TGTGCCAGCAGCTTGGGGGGAGACTATGGCTACACCTTC. The chain recombines TRBV5-5 with TRBJ1-2; no clear D. Trimming cost V 0 bases and J 3 bases, with 6 bases left between them. The CDR3 length is 13 residues. Germline V gene lookup returns CDR1 SGHKS and CDR2 YYEKEE (reference sequence).

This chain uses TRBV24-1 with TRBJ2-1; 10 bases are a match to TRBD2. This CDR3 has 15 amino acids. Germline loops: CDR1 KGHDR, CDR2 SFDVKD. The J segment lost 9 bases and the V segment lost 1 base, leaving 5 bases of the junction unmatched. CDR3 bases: TGTGCCACCAGTGATTTAGGGCTAGCGGGAGCTGAGCAGTTCTTC. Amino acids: CATSDLGLAGAEQFF.

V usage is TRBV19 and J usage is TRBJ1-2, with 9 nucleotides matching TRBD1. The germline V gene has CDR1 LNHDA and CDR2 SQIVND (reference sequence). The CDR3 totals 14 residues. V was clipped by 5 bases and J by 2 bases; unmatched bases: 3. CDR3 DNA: TGTGCCAGTAGTCGCGGACAGGGGAACTATGGCTACACCTTC. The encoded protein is CASSRGQGNYGYTF. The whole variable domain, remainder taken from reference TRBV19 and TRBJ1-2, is DGGITQSPKYLFRKEGQNVTLSCEQNLNHDAMYWYRQDPGQGLRLIYYSQIVNDFQKGDIAEGYSVSREKKESFPLTVTSAQKNPTAFYLCASSRGQGNYGYTFGSGTRLTVV.

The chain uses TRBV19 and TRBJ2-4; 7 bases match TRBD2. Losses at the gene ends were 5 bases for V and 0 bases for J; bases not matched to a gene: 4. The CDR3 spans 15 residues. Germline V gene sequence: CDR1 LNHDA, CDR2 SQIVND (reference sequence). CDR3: CASSWASGAKNIQYF. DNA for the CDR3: TGTGCCAGTAGTTGGGCTAGCGGAGCCAAAAACATTCAGTACTTC.

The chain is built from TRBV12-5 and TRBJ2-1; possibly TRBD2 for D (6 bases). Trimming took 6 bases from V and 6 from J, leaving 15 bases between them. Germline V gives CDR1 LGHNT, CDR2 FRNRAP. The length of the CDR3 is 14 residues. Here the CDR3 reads CASGWGENRNEQFF. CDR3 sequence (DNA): TGTGCTAGTGGATGGGGGGAGAACCGCAATGAGCAGTTCTTC.

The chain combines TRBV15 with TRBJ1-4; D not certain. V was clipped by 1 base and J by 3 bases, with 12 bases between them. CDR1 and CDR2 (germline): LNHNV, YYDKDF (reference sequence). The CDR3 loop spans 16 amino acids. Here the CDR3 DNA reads TGTGCCACCAGCAGAGGTCGAAACAGCCCTAATGAAAAACTGTTTTTT. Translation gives CATSRGRNSPNEKLFF.

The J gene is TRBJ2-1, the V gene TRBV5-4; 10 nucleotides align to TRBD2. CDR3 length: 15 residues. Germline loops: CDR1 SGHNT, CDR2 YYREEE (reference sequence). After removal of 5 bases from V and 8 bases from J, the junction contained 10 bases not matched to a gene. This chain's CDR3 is CASRKAGGARDEQFF. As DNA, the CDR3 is TGTGCCAGCAGGAAAGCGGGGGGGGCACGTGATGAGCAGTTCTTC.

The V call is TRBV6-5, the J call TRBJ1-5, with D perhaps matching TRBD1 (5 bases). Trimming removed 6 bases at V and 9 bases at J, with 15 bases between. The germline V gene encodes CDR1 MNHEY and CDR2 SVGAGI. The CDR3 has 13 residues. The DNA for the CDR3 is TGTGCCAGCAGGCCTGACAGTTGGGCGCCCCAGCATTTT. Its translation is CASRPDSWAPQHF.

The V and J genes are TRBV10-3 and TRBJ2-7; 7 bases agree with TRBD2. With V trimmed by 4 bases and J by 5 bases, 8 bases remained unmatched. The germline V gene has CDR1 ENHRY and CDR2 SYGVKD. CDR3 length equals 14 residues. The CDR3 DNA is TGTGCCATCAGTGCGTCCGGGGGGACCCACGAGCAGTACTTC. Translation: CAISASGGTHEQYF.

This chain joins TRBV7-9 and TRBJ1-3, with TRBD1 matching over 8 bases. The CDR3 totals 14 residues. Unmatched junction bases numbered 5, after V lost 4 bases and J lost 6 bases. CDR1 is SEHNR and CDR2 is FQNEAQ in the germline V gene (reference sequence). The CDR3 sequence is CASSSQGGLNTIYF. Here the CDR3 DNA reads TGTGCCAGCAGCTCACAGGGGGGGTTAAACACCATATATTTT.

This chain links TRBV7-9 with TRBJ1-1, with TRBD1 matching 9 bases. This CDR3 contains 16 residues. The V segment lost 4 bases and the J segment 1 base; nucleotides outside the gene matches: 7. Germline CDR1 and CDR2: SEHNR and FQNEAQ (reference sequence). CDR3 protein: CASSYPYRGQNTEAFF. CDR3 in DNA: TGTGCCAGCAGCTATCCATACAGGGGGCAGAACACTGAAGCTTTCTTT.

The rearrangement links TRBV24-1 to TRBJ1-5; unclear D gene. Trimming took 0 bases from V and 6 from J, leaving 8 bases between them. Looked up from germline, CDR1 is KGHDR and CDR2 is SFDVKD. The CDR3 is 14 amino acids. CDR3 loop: CATSDLASGQPQHF. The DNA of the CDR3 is TGTGCCACCAGTGATTTGGCCTCCGGTCAGCCCCAGCATTTT.

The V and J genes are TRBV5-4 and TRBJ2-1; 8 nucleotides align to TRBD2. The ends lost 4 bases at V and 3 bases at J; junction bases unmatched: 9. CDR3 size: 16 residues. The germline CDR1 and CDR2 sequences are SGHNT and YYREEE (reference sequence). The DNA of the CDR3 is TGTGCCAGCAGCGAGTCAGCGGGGGTAAACTACAATGAGCAGTTCTTC. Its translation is CASSESAGVNYNEQFF.